This passage covers 17 T cell receptor beta chains from one sample sequenced in a study of T cell changes during pregnancy in multiple sclerosis. Generated by immunoSEQ multiplex PCR, the TCRdb table keeps only in-frame clones and is missing some. The table shows more than 35,000 clones, with more than 70% occurring only once. Sample: CD4+ T cells from peripheral blood mononuclear cells, taken in the first trimester of pregnancy. These receptors were obtained from a female donor with multiple sclerosis, enrolled in a pregnancy study.

The rearrangement links TRBV5-6 to TRBJ1-1; weak D call: TRBD1 (5 bases). Trimming stripped 4 bases from V and 1 base from J, with 8 bases between. The CDR3 extends over 13 amino acids. Germline V gives CDR1 SGHDT, CDR2 YYEEEE. CDR3 sequence reads: CASSLGGNTEAFF. The CDR3 nucleotides are TGTGCCAGCAGCCTCGGGGGGAACACTGAAGCTTTCTTT.

The chain employs TRBV19 and TRBJ1-1; 8 bases map to TRBD1. V was clipped by 4 bases and J by 0 bases; unmatched bases: 4. Germline V gives CDR1 LNHDA, CDR2 SQIVND (reference sequence). There are 15 residues in the CDR3. CDR3 residues: CASSTRDRMNTEAFF. In nucleotides, the CDR3 is TGTGCCAGTAGTACCCGGGACAGGATGAACACTGAAGCTTTCTTT.

The rearrangement uses TRBV18 and TRBJ2-3; D is possibly TRBD2 (6 bases). The CDR3 covers 16 residues. Germline lookup yields CDR1 KGHSH and CDR2 LQKENI. Trimming took 0 bases from V and 2 from J, leaving 12 bases between them. The DNA of the CDR3 is TGTGCCAGCTCACCACCACTAGGAGGGGCCACAGATACGCAGTATTTT. It codes for CASSPPLGGATDTQYF.

The J gene is TRBJ1-5, the V gene TRBV19, with TRBD1 matching 9 bases. V shed 4 bases, J shed 4 bases, and the junction held 5 bases outside the gene matches. This CDR3 contains 15 residues. In germline, CDR1 is LNHDA, CDR2 SQIVND (reference sequence). For the CDR3, the DNA is TGTGCCAGTAGTACGATGGGGACAGGGAATCAGCCCCAGCATTTT. It codes for CASSTMGTGNQPQHF. The full variable domain, in which reference TRBV19 and TRBJ1-5 provide the parts outside the CDR3, is DGGITQSPKYLFRKEGQNVTLSCEQNLNHDAMYWYRQDPGQGLRLIYYSQIVNDFQKGDIAEGYSVSREKKESFPLTVTSAQKNPTAFYLCASSTMGTGNQPQHFGDGTRLSIL.

The chain recombines TRBV5-1 with TRBJ2-5; TRBD1 matches at 7 bases. The CDR3 runs to 15 residues. Per the germline V gene, CDR1 is SGHRS and CDR2 is YFSETQ. V was pared by 2 bases and J by 4 bases, with 8 bases of the junction left unmatched. CDR3 sequence reads: CASSLNTGAGETQYF. In nucleotides, the CDR3 is TGCGCCAGCAGCTTAAACACAGGGGCCGGAGAGACCCAGTACTTC.

As DNA, the CDR3 is TGTGCCAGCAGCCCGACAGGGCCCCAAAAAGCTTTCTTT. Amino acid sequence: CASSPTGPQKAFF. The genes are TRBV14 and TRBJ1-1, with 7 positions matching TRBD1. The germline V gene encodes CDR1 SGHDN and CDR2 FVKESK. V shed 4 bases, J shed 9 bases, and the junction held 8 bases outside the gene matches. This CDR3 is built from 13 residues.

This sequence joins TRBV28 and TRBJ1-1; 7 nucleotides line up with TRBD1. The CDR3 spans 16 residues. Germline trimming cut 4 bases from V and 0 bases from J; bases unmatched to any gene: 8. CDR1 MDHEN and CDR2 SYDVKM come from the germline V gene. The chain's CDR3 is CASSSAVGTVNTEAFF. The CDR3 nucleotides are TGTGCCAGCAGTTCCGCGGTGGGGACAGTGAACACTGAAGCTTTCTTT. Complete variable domain (other parts from reference TRBV28 and TRBJ1-1): DVKVTQSSRYLVKRTGEKVFLECVQDMDHENMFWYRQDPGLGLRLIYFSYDVKMKEKGDIPEGYSVSREKKERFSLILESASTNQTSMYLCASSSAVGTVNTEAFFGQGTRLTVV.

The chain employs TRBV19 and TRBJ2-7, with 8 bases lining up with TRBD1. Trimming took 3 bases from V and 8 from J; bases not matched to a gene: 9. The germline gives CDR1 LNHDA, CDR2 SQIVND (reference sequence). The CDR3 is made up of 14 amino acids. CDR3 protein: CASSINKDRAKQYF. CDR3 coding DNA: TGTGCCAGTAGTATTAACAAGGACAGGGCCAAGCAGTACTTC.

This chain uses TRBV19 with TRBJ1-4, with D uncertain. Per germline, CDR1 LNHDA and CDR2 SQIVND (reference sequence). V was clipped by 1 base and J by 4 bases, with 7 bases between them. This CDR3 is built from 14 residues. The chain's CDR3 is CASSIGALNEKLFF. The CDR3 bases are TGTGCCAGTAGTATAGGAGCCCTTAATGAAAAACTGTTTTTT.

V usage is TRBV9 and J usage is TRBJ2-3, with 10 bases fitting TRBD2. This CDR3 has 16 residues. V was clipped by 4 bases and J by 4 bases; unmatched bases: 9. Per germline, CDR1 SGDLS and CDR2 YYNGEE. The CDR3 loop is CASSSRLAGDADTQYF. The CDR3 DNA sequence: TGTGCCAGCAGCTCCCGTCTAGCGGGAGACGCAGATACGCAGTATTTT. Filled out from reference TRBV9 and TRBJ2-3, the complete variable domain reads DSGVTQTPKHLITATGQRVTLRCSPRSGDLSVYWYQQSLDQGLQFLIQYYNGEERAKGNILERFSAQQFPDLHSELNLSSLELGDSALYFCASSSRLAGDADTQYFGPGTRLTVL.

The chain couples TRBV19 to TRBJ2-7; TRBD2 aligns across 10 bases. V dropped 1 base and J dropped 0; count of bases not matched to a gene: 12. Looked up from germline, CDR1 is LNHDA and CDR2 is SQIVND (reference sequence). The length of the CDR3 is 19 residues. DNA of the CDR3: TGTGCCAGTAGTATAGGAAAAGCGGGGGGGCCCCGTTCCTCCTACGAGCAGTACTTC. As protein: CASSIGKAGGPRSSYEQYF.

V and J are TRBV7-9 and TRBJ1-2; 7 nucleotides agree with TRBD1. V gave up 1 base and J gave up 4 bases; unmatched junction bases: 9. The CDR3 consists of 16 residues. Per the germline V gene, CDR1 is SEHNR and CDR2 is FQNEAQ (reference sequence). CDR3 nucleotides: TGTGCCAGCAGCTTAGATGGGACAGTTAAAGCCTATGGCTACACCTTC. Amino acid sequence: CASSLDGTVKAYGYTF.

This chain links TRBV5-1 with TRBJ2-2; 7 nucleotides line up with TRBD2. CDR1 is SGHRS, CDR2 YFSETQ, per germline. V shed 1 base, J shed 5 bases, and the junction held 2 bases outside the gene matches. This CDR3 has 14 residues. CDR3 in amino acids: CASSLWEGTGELFF. The CDR3 DNA follows: TGCGCCAGCAGCTTGTGGGAGGGGACCGGGGAGCTGTTTTTT.

The V call is TRBV2, the J call TRBJ2-7; tentative D call: TRBD2 (5 bases). Germline CDR1 is SNHLY and CDR2 is FYNNEI. Trimming stripped 4 bases from V and 2 bases from J, with 12 bases between. This CDR3 has 14 amino acids. CDR3 bases: TGTGCCAGCAGTGCCTTAACGGGGACCTACGAGCAGTACTTC. As protein: CASSALTGTYEQYF.

The genes are TRBV5-1 and TRBJ2-2; D might be TRBD1 (6 bases). Trimming shortened V by 8 bases and J by 6 bases, and 20 bases separated the two germline ends. Germline-derived CDR1 and CDR2 are SGHRS and YFSETQ. The CDR3 is 15 residues long. In DNA, the CDR3 is TGCGCCAGTGCGGAGGACCAGGGGTCGGCCGGGGAGCTGTTTTTT. It translates to CASAEDQGSAGELFF.

The chain uses TRBV19 and TRBJ1-5, with 11 bases fitting TRBD1. CDR3 length: 15 amino acids. CDR1 LNHDA and CDR2 SQIVND come from the germline V gene (reference sequence). V gave up 7 bases and J gave up 5 bases; unmatched junction bases: 7. The CDR3 region is CASTGGQGAYQPQHF. CDR3 DNA sequence: TGTGCCAGTACAGGCGGACAGGGGGCATATCAGCCCCAGCATTTT.

The chain links TRBV5-1 to TRBJ2-1; TRBD2 aligns across 10 bases. This CDR3 contains 16 residues. V shed 0 bases, J shed 2 bases, and the junction held 2 bases outside the gene matches. Germline-derived CDR1 and CDR2 are SGHRS and YFSETQ. The CDR3, as DNA: TGCGCCAGCAGCTTGGGGACTAGCGGTACCTACAATGAGCAGTTCTTC. It codes for CASSLGTSGTYNEQFF.